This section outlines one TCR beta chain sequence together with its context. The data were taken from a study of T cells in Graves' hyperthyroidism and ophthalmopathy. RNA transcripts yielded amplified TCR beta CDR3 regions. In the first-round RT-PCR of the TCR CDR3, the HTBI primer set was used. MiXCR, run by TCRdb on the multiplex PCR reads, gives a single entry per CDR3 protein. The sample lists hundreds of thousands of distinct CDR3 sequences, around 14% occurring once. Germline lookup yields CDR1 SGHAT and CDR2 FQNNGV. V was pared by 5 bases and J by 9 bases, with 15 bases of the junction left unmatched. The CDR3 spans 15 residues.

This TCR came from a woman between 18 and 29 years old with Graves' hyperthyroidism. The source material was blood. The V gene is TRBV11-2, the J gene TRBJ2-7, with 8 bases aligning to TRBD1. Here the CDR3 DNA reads TGTGCCAGCAGCGAAACTGCCGGGACAGGCGAAGTGCAGTACTTC. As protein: CASSETAGTGEVQYF.